The 21 T cell receptor beta chains in this list originate from one sample, sequenced in a study of T-cell memory formation after mild COVID-19. Each CDR3 protein gets one entry after TCRdb re-called the 5' RACE reads with MiXCR. The sample holds about 430,000 distinct CDR3 sequences, 20% to 25% seen once. Sequencing input: PBMCs or a T cell subset sorted from them (not recorded which). The receptors derive from an adult woman who had mild COVID-19 (a few samples of this study predate the infection). Cell type and time point are not known.

This chain uses TRBV4-3 with TRBJ2-7; 8 nucleotides match TRBD1. The CDR3 contains 16 residues. Trimming took 0 bases from V and 6 from J; bases not matched to a gene: 10. Germline assignment: CDR1 LGHNA and CDR2 YSLEER. CDR3 sequence reads: CASSQDIRGLYGEQYF. The CDR3 nucleotides are TGCGCCAGCAGCCAAGATATCAGGGGGCTGTACGGCGAGCAGTACTTC.

The chain carries TRBV11-3 and TRBJ2-4; 9 bases match TRBD2. Germline-derived CDR1 and CDR2 are SGHNT and YENEEA. The trim removed 5 bases at V and 6 bases at J, leaving 5 bases unmatched. This CDR3 contains 14 residues. CDR3 DNA: TGTGCCAGCAGCCCAGGACTAGCGCCAAACATTCAGTACTTC. It specifies CASSPGLAPNIQYF.

V is TRBV4-3 and J is TRBJ2-2; D gene uncertain. V lost 1 base, J lost 5 bases, and 11 bases lay in between. Germline V gives CDR1 LGHNA, CDR2 YSLEER. The CDR3 sequence is 15 residues long. The CDR3 reads CASSQVWEETGELFF. DNA of the CDR3: TGCGCCAGCAGCCAAGTATGGGAAGAGACCGGGGAGCTGTTTTTT.

The V gene is TRBV5-1, the J gene TRBJ2-7, with 7 bases identical to TRBD1. The CDR3 has 15 amino acids. Germline CDR1 SGHRS, CDR2 YFSETQ. V was clipped by 0 bases and J by 5 bases; unmatched bases: 8. The chain's CDR3 is CASSLGDSAVDEQYF. The CDR3 bases are TGCGCCAGCAGCTTGGGGGACAGTGCGGTGGACGAGCAGTACTTC.

The V and J genes are TRBV18 and TRBJ2-1; D is ambiguous. V was trimmed by 3 bases and J by 5 bases, leaving 5 bases between them. This CDR3 has 12 amino acids. Germline V CDR1 and CDR2: KGHSH, LQKENI. The DNA for the CDR3 is TGTGCCAGCTCACCTACGGACAATGAGCAGTTCTTC. Translating gives CASSPTDNEQFF. The variable domain in full, completed from reference TRBV18 and TRBJ2-1, reads NAGVMQNPRHLVRRRGQEARLRCSPMKGHSHVYWYRQLPEEGLKFMVYLQKENIIDESGMPKERFSAEFPKEGPSILRIQQVVRGDSAAYFCASSPTDNEQFFGPGTRLTVL.

In its sample, this clonotype was seen a few times. This chain links TRBV12-3 or TRBV12-4 with TRBJ2-7, with TRBD2 identical over 8 bases. This CDR3 has 14 amino acids. V lost 3 bases, J lost 5 bases, and 6 bases stayed unmatched. This CDR3 reads CASSFVLAGNEQYF. In DNA form, the CDR3 reads TGTGCCAGCAGTTTCGTCCTAGCGGGCAACGAGCAGTACTTC.

This clonotype was seen a few times. The CDR3 region is CASSSRPTKYEQFF. The CDR3, as DNA: TGTGCCAGCAGCTCCCGCCCAACGAAATATGAGCAGTTCTTC. V gene TRBV9 combines with J gene TRBJ2-1; D is unclear. Trimming took off 4 bases at V and 8 bases at J, with 16 bases between the two ends. This CDR3 is built from 14 residues. CDR1 SGDLS and CDR2 YYNGEE come from the germline V gene.

The V call is TRBV6-6, the J call TRBJ2-5; D may match TRBD1 or TRBD2 (5 bases each). CDR3 size: 14 residues. Germline values: CDR1 MNHNY, CDR2 SVGAGI (reference sequence). V lost 2 bases, J lost 5 bases, and 12 bases lay in between. CDR3 nucleotide sequence: TGTGCCAGCAGTTACCGTGAGGGACGGGAGACCCAGTACTTC. It is translated as CASSYREGRETQYF.

The gene calls are TRBV20-1 and TRBJ2-3, with a weak D call TRBD2 (6 bases). V lost 5 bases to trimming and J lost 0 bases, with 12 bases between them. The CDR3 runs 14 residues. Germline V gene sequence: CDR1 DFQATT, CDR2 SNEGSKA (reference sequence). Here the CDR3 DNA reads TGCAGTGCTCACCCCAGCGGGAGCACAGATACGCAGTATTTT. Translating it yields CSAHPSGSTDTQYF.

The V call is TRBV7-2, the J call TRBJ2-1; the match to TRBD1 covers 7 bases. The CDR3 is 15 amino acids. Trimming took 5 bases from V and 6 from J; bases not matched to a gene: 10. CDR1 is SGHTA, CDR2 FQGNSA, per germline. CDR3 sequence reads: CASSMRGPGPNEQFF. The CDR3 DNA reads TGTGCCAGCAGCATGAGGGGGCCGGGGCCCAATGAGCAGTTCTTC.

This clonotype was seen a handful of times. The chain has TRBV11-3 and TRBJ2-1; no reliable D call. The V gene lost 4 bases and the J gene lost 2 bases, with 15 bases spanning the gap. This CDR3 region has 16 residues. Per germline, CDR1 SGHNT and CDR2 YENEEA. Written as DNA, the CDR3 is TGTGCCAGCAGCTCCTACGACGGAAGGGCCTACAATGAGCAGTTCTTC. This translates into CASSSYDGRAYNEQFF.

The rearrangement joins TRBV5-5 to TRBJ2-1; possibly TRBD2 for D (6 bases). Germline assignment: CDR1 SGHKS and CDR2 YYEKEE (reference sequence). Trimming took off 3 bases at V and 4 bases at J, with 17 bases between the two ends. The length of the CDR3 is 16 residues. Written as DNA, the CDR3 is TGTGCCAGCAGCTCCTTCGGGGGAGCTACGTACAATGAGCAGTTCTTC. Translation gives CASSSFGGATYNEQFF.

This clonotype has more than one count but fewer than ten. The genes are TRBV19 and TRBJ1-5, with a weak D call TRBD1 (6 bases). This CDR3 is 17 amino acids long. In germline, CDR1 is LNHDA, CDR2 SQIVND (reference sequence). Trimming cost V 3 bases and J 7 bases, with 22 bases left between them. CDR3 bases: TGTGCCAGTAGTATGGGTATTCGGGCAGGGGATGGACAGCCCCAGCATTTT. This codes for CASSMGIRAGDGQPQHF.

This clonotype was counted ten times or more. The chain couples TRBV4-1 to TRBJ2-1; D not certain. V dropped 2 bases and J dropped 12 bases, with 17 bases sitting between them. CDR3 length: 14 residues. Germline V gene data show CDR1 as MGHRA and CDR2 as YSYEKL. The CDR3 nucleotides read TGCGCCAGCAGCCAATTTAGGGAAACGGGTGGGCAGTTCTTC. It yields the protein CASSQFRETGGQFF.

This clonotype was seen a few times. The chain couples TRBV5-6 to TRBJ2-7; D possibly corresponds to TRBD2 (6 bases). V lost 4 bases and J lost 3, with 17 bases in between. This CDR3 has 15 amino acids. CDR1 SGHDT and CDR2 YYEEEE come from the germline V gene. CDR3 nucleotides: TGTGCCAGCAGCGCCGGGACTGGAGGGGTCTACGAGCAGTACTTC. Residues: CASSAGTGGVYEQYF.

This clonotype was seen a few times. The chain is built from TRBV12-3 or TRBV12-4 and TRBJ2-7; no clear D. CDR3 length equals 12 residues. V was pared by 6 bases and J by 5 bases, with 11 bases between. CDR3 in amino acids: CASSRMIHEQYF. The CDR3 bases are TGTGCCAGCAGCCGGATGATCCACGAGCAGTACTTC.

This CDR3 is CASSERATTEAFF. CDR3 bases: TGTGCCAGCAGTGAAAGGGCCACCACTGAAGCTTTCTTT. This chain links TRBV2 with TRBJ1-1; no reliable D call. Trimming cost V 2 bases and J 4 bases, with 8 bases left between them. Germline V gene sequence: CDR1 SNHLY, CDR2 FYNNEI. This CDR3 region has 13 residues.

This clonotype was counted between two and nine times. This chain links TRBV9 with TRBJ2-7, with 7 bases matching TRBD2. The V gene's germline CDR1 is SGDLS and CDR2 YYNGEE. V shed 3 bases and J 4 bases; nucleotides not matched to a gene: 1. The CDR3 is 12 residues long. The CDR3 loop is CASSDGGYEQYF. The CDR3 nucleotides read TGTGCCAGCAGCGACGGGGGGTACGAGCAGTACTTC.

This clonotype was counted between two and nine times. The genes are TRBV7-9 and TRBJ2-1; 8 bases are a match to TRBD2. The CDR3 spans 20 residues. Germline trimming cut 0 bases from V and 8 bases from J; bases unmatched to any gene: 21. CDR1 and CDR2 (germline): SEHNR, FQNEAQ (reference sequence). CDR3 loop: CASSLALAPRVAGLGYEQFF. CDR3 coding DNA: TGTGCCAGCAGCTTAGCGCTCGCGCCCCGGGTAGCGGGGTTGGGTTATGAGCAGTTCTTC.

The chain uses TRBV6-2 or TRBV6-3 and TRBJ2-7, with a possible D match to TRBD2 (6 bases). The CDR3 spans 14 residues. Germline CDR1 reads MNHEY; CDR2 reads SVGEGT. Trimming removed 1 base from V and 0 bases from J, with 7 bases in between. The CDR3: CASSYYSGSYEQYF. Here the CDR3 DNA reads TGTGCCAGCAGTTACTATAGCGGCTCCTACGAGCAGTACTTC.

This clonotype was counted at least ten times. The chain carries TRBV12-3 or TRBV12-4 and TRBJ2-5; the match to TRBD1 covers 7 bases. The trim removed 3 bases at V and 5 bases at J, leaving 3 bases unmatched. This CDR3 is built from 13 residues. In DNA, the CDR3 is TGTGCCAGCAGTTTGACACAGGGGGAGACCCAGTACTTC. Its protein is CASSLTQGETQYF.